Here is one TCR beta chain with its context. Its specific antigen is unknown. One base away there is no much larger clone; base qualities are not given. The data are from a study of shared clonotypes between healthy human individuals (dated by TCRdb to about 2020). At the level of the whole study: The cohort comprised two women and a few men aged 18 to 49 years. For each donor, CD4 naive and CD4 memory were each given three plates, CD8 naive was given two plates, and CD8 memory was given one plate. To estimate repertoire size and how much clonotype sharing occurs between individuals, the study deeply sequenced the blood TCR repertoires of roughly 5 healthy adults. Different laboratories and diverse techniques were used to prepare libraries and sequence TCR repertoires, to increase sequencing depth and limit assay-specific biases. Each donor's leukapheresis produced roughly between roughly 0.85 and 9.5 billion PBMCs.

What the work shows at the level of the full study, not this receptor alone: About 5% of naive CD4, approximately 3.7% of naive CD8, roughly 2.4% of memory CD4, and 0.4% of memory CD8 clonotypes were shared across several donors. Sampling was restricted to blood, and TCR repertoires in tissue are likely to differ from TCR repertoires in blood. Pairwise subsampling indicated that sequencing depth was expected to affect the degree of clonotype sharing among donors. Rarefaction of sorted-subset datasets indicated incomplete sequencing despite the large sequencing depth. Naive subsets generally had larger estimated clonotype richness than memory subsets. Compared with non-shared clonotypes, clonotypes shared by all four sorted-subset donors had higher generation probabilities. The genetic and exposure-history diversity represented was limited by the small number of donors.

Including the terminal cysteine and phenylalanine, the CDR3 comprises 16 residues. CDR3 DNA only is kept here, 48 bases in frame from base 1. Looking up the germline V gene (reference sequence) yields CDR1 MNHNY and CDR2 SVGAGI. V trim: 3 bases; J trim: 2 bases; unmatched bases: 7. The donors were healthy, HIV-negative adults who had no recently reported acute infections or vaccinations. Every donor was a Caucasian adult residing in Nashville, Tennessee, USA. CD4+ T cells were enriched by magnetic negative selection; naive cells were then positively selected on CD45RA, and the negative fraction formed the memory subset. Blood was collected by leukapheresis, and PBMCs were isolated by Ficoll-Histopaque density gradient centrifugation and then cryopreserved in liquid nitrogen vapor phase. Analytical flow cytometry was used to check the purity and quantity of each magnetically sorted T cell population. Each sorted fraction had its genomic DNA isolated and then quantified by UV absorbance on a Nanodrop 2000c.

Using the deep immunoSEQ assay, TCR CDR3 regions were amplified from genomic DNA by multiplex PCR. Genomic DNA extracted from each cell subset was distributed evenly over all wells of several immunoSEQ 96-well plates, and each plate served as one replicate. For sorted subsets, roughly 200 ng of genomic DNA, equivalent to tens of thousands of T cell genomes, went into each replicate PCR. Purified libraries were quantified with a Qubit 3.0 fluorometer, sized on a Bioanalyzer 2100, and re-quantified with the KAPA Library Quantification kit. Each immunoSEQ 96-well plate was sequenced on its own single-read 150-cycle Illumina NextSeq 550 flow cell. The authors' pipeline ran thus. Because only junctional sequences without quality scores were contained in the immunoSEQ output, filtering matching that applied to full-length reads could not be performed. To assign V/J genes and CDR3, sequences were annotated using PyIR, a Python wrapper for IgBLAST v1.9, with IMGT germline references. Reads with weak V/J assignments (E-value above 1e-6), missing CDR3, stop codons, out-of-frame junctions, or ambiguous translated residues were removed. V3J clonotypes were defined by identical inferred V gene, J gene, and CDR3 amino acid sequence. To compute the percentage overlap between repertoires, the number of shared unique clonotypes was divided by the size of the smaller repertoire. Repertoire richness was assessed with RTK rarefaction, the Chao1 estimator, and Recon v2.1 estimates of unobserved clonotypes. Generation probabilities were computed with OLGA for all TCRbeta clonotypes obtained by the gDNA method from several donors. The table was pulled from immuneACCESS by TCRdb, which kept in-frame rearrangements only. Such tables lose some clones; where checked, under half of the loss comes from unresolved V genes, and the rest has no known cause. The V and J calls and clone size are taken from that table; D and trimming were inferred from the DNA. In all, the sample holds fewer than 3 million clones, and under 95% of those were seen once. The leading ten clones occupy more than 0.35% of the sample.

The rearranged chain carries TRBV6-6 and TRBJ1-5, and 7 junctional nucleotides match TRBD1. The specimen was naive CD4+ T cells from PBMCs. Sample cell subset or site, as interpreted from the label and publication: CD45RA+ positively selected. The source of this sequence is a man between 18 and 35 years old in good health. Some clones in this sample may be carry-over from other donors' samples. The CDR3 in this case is CASSYGNRGGNQPQHF. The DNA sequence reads TGTGCCAGCAGTTATGGAAACAGGGGAGGCAATCAGCCCCAGCATTTT.